Listed below are T cell receptor beta chains from one sample, sequenced in a study of T cells in Graves' hyperthyroidism and ophthalmopathy. TCRdb reprocessed the multiplex PCR reads with MiXCR, giving one entry per CDR3 protein. This sample has approximately 520,000 distinct CDR3 sequences, with around 20% found just once. Sequenced input: blood. These receptors were obtained from a man aged 18 to 30 with Graves' hyperthyroidism. Both conserved end residues are part of each CDR3. Fields, in order: CDR3 protein, V gene, D gene, CDR3 length. D genes are given only for firm matches.

CSASAGAGGKETQYF,TRBV20-1,TRBD2,15
CASSYGGPYGPTYNSPLHF,TRBV6-5,.,19
CASRRGSTGANTEAFF,TRBV2,.,16
CASSFDGTSNQPQHF,TRBV12-3/TRBV12-4,.,15
CATKPPEAFF,TRBV15,.,10
CASRDRGLETQYF,TRBV6-1,TRBD1,13
CASRATGVKNIQYF,TRBV28,TRBD1,14
CATSRGGTGNTIYF,TRBV15,.,14
CASRSRTRGNTIYF,TRBV12-3/TRBV12-4,.,14
CASSLVMTGRTEAFF,TRBV7-8,TRBD1,15
CSATQGRGTEAFF,TRBV20-1,.,13
CASSSETNTGELFF,TRBV27,.,14
CASKGTEAFF,TRBV28,.,10
CASRRRGSNTEAFF,TRBV19,TRBD1,14
CASSYSDVQGYTF,TRBV6-5,.,13
CASRKGRDKAFF,TRBV4-1,.,12
CASSPHTSGSKETQYF,TRBV25-1,TRBD2,16
CASTQLGLAGDGSYEQYF,TRBV28,TRBD2,18
CASSLVRGHETQYF,TRBV7-2,.,14
CASSSGTANQPQHF,TRBV5-1,TRBD1,14
CASSSRGESYEQYF,TRBV5-1,.,14
CASSQELGQPQHF,TRBV14,.,13
CASSSWTGHSGNTIYF,TRBV6-5,TRBD1,16